These 27 T cell receptor beta chains came from one sample sequenced in a study of cytotoxic CD8 clonotypes in ibrutinib-treated CLL. Some clones are missing from TCRdb's copy, which holds only in-frame ones; the method was immunoSEQ multiplex PCR. The table shows a few hundred thousand clones, with 60% to 80% occurring only once. Sequencing was performed on PBMCs, taken after 36 months of ibrutinib treatment. The receptors stem from a human donor with chronic lymphocytic leukemia.

This sequence joins TRBV5-4 and TRBJ2-1; perhaps TRBD2 as D (6 bases). Germline V lookup: CDR1 SGHNT, CDR2 YYREEE (reference sequence). V lost 4 bases and J 4 bases, leaving 12 bases between the germline ends. The CDR3 is 14 amino acids. CDR3 bases: TGTGCCAGCAGCGGATCTAGCGCATACAATGAGCAGTTCTTC. This codes for CASSGSSAYNEQFF.

V is TRBV9 and J is TRBJ2-7, with D unclear. V was cut by 0 bases and J by 6 bases, with 10 bases left in between. Germline CDR1 reads SGDLS; CDR2 reads YYNGEE. This CDR3 has 13 amino acids. The CDR3 sequence is CASSVVYSSEQYF. In nucleotides, the CDR3 is TGTGCCAGCAGCGTAGTTTACTCGTCCGAGCAGTACTTC. Combining the CDR3 with reference TRBV9 and TRBJ2-7 gives the whole variable domain DSGVTQTPKHLITATGQRVTLRCSPRSGDLSVYWYQQSLDQGLQFLIQYYNGEERAKGNILERFSAQQFPDLHSELNLSSLELGDSALYFCASSVVYSSEQYFGPGTRLTVT.

The chain links TRBV7-6 to TRBJ2-5; 13 bases are a match to TRBD2. Germline V gene sequence: CDR1 SGHVS, CDR2 FNYEAQ. The CDR3 has 17 residues. V was clipped by 5 bases and J by 2 bases; unmatched bases: 8. CDR3 DNA sequence: TGTGCCAGCAGCGCACGCGGGACTAGCGGGGCACAAGAGACCCAGTACTTC. It translates to CASSARGTSGAQETQYF.

V and J are TRBV10-3 and TRBJ2-6; TRBD2 matches at 13 bases. In germline, CDR1 is ENHRY, CDR2 SYGVKD. The trim removed 5 bases at V and 2 bases at J, leaving 9 bases unmatched. CDR3 length equals 19 residues. CDR3: CAISKMTSGRSPGANVLTF. In nucleotides, the CDR3 is TGTGCCATCAGTAAAATGACTAGCGGGAGGAGCCCTGGGGCCAACGTCCTGACTTTC.

This chain uses TRBV9 with TRBJ1-1; TRBD1 aligns across 8 bases. The junction had 8 bases not matched to a gene; V was cut back by 4 bases and J by 6 bases. The CDR3 is made up of 14 amino acids. Germline V gene lookup returns CDR1 SGDLS and CDR2 YYNGEE. The DNA for the CDR3 is TGTGCCAGCAGCTACGGACAGGGATCGTCTGAAGCTTTCTTT. Its protein product is CASSYGQGSSEAFF.

J is TRBJ2-2 and V is TRBV6-1; perhaps TRBD1 as D (5 bases). CDR1 MNHNS and CDR2 SASEGT come from the germline V gene. This CDR3 comprises 15 residues. V was trimmed by 7 bases and J by 4 bases, leaving 16 bases between them. CDR3 loop: CASIEGQGGTGELFF. The CDR3 nucleotides read TGTGCCAGCATCGAAGGTCAGGGTGGCACCGGGGAGCTGTTTTTT.

This clone came up a few times. This rearrangement joins TRBV25-1 to TRBJ2-5; TRBD2 might be the D (5 bases). The germline CDR1 and CDR2 sequences are MGHDK and SYGVNS. This CDR3 has 14 residues. With 4 bases removed from V and 4 bases from J, the gap between germline ends came to 13 bases. In nucleotides, the CDR3 is TGTGCCAGCAGTGGCCCGGGAATGCTAGAGACCCAGTACTTC. As protein: CASSGPGMLETQYF.

The chain has TRBV6-1 and TRBJ1-5; 7 bases fit TRBD1. This CDR3 contains 15 residues. Losses at the gene ends were 5 bases for V and 4 bases for J; bases not matched to a gene: 8. Germline V gene lookup returns CDR1 MNHNS and CDR2 SASEGT. The CDR3 nucleotides are TGTGCCAGCAGTCTATCGACAGGGATTAATCAGCCCCAGCATTTT. This encodes CASSLSTGINQPQHF.

The rearrangement uses TRBV7-8 and TRBJ2-1; 8 bases match TRBD2. V was pared by 6 bases and J by 2 bases, with 6 bases of the junction left unmatched. Germline V gene data show CDR1 as SGHVS and CDR2 as FQNEAQ. The CDR3 is made up of 15 amino acids. The CDR3 coding sequence is TGTGCCAGCAGGGGCGGGGGGAGTCCCTACAATGAGCAGTTCTTC. Translated: CASRGGGSPYNEQFF.

The genes are TRBV7-9 and TRBJ2-7; a possible D gene is TRBD2 (6 bases). The V end was cut by 1 base, the J end by 2 bases, with 9 bases between. Germline V gene lookup returns CDR1 SEHNR and CDR2 FQNEAQ (reference sequence). The CDR3 runs to 14 residues. The CDR3 reads CASSLVGGTYEQYF. The CDR3, as DNA: TGTGCCAGCAGCTTAGTGGGCGGGACCTACGAGCAGTACTTC.

This clone has a handful of counts. The chain joins TRBV29-1 to TRBJ2-7; 8 nucleotides match TRBD2. CDR1 and CDR2 (germline): SQVTM, ANQGSEA. After removal of 7 bases from V and 1 base from J, the junction contained 9 bases not matched to a gene. This CDR3 has 14 amino acids. CDR3 in DNA: TGCAGCGCCTCGCGGGGGGTTAATTCCTACGAGCAGTACTTC. This gives the protein CSASRGVNSYEQYF.

The rearrangement uses TRBV6-1 and TRBJ1-6; no definite D call. V shed 4 bases and J shed 7 bases, with 17 bases lying between them. This CDR3 has 16 residues. Germline values: CDR1 MNHNS, CDR2 SASEGT. The CDR3 nucleotides read TGTGCCAGCAGTGGATGGGCCACCCCACTGAATTCACCCCTCCACTTT. Translation: CASSGWATPLNSPLHF.

V and J are TRBV9 and TRBJ2-7, with D uncertain. V lost 4 bases and J 1 base, leaving 12 bases between the germline ends. This CDR3 spans 14 amino acids. CDR1 and CDR2 (germline): SGDLS, YYNGEE. The CDR3 spells CASSPHPGSYEQYF. The CDR3 DNA follows: TGTGCCAGCAGCCCCCACCCCGGATCCTACGAGCAGTACTTC.

V and J are TRBV5-1 and TRBJ2-1; 11 nucleotides align to TRBD2. The V segment lost 4 bases and the J segment 3 bases; nucleotides outside the gene matches: 9. Germline V gives CDR1 SGHRS, CDR2 YFSETQ. The CDR3 spans 17 residues. CDR3 sequence (DNA): TGCGCCAGCAGCCCCTTTGGGCTAGCGGGAGGCTACAATGAGCAGTTCTTC. It encodes CASSPFGLAGGYNEQFF.

The V gene is TRBV7-2, the J gene TRBJ1-6; D is unclear. V lost 5 bases, J lost 10 bases, and 12 bases lay in between. CDR1 SGHTA and CDR2 FQGNSA come from the germline V gene. The CDR3 consists of 13 residues. CDR3 amino acids: CASSPTRWSPLHF. The CDR3 bases are TGTGCCAGCAGCCCCACTAGGTGGTCACCCCTCCACTTT. Variable domain in full (rest from reference TRBV7-2 and TRBJ1-6): GAGVSQSPSNKVTEKGKDVELRCDPISGHTALYWYRQSLGQGLEFLIYFQGNSAPDKSGLPSDRFSAERTGGSVSTLTIQRTQQEDSAVYLCASSPTRWSPLHFGNGTRLTVT.

The J gene is TRBJ2-7, the V gene TRBV27; D tentatively reads TRBD1 or TRBD2 (5 bases each). The CDR3 has 14 amino acids. CDR1 is MNHEY and CDR2 is SMNVEV in the germline V gene (reference sequence). Trimming took off 4 bases at V and 6 bases at J, with 16 bases between the two ends. Here the CDR3 DNA reads TGTGCCAGCAGTTCCCCTCTTCGGGGCACCGAGCAGTACTTC. It yields the protein CASSSPLRGTEQYF.

The chain links TRBV4-1 to TRBJ1-2; 7 nucleotides line up with TRBD1. Germline CDR1 MGHRA, CDR2 YSYEKL. With V trimmed by 0 bases and J by 3 bases, 7 bases remained unmatched. The CDR3 totals 16 residues. CDR3 sequence (DNA): TGCGCCAGCAGCCAAGATCAAGCAGGGGGTTACTATGGCTACACCTTC. It encodes CASSQDQAGGYYGYTF.

The chain carries TRBV27 and TRBJ2-7; 10 bases fit TRBD2. Germline lookup yields CDR1 MNHEY and CDR2 SMNVEV (reference sequence). The CDR3 totals 14 residues. Trimming at V came to 6 bases and at J to 2 bases, leaving 4 bases not matched to a gene. Here the CDR3 DNA reads TGTGCCAGCAGGCTAACTAGCGGGGCCTACGAGCAGTACTTC. This encodes CASRLTSGAYEQYF.

This clone was observed a few times. V is TRBV5-8 and J is TRBJ2-3, with D perhaps matching TRBD2 (5 bases). V was shortened by 2 bases and J by 3 bases, with 10 bases between the two germline ends. The CDR3 runs to 14 residues. Germline V CDR1 and CDR2: SGHTS, YDEGEE. The CDR3 loop is CASSFSGWTDTQYF. In nucleotides, the CDR3 is TGTGCCAGCAGCTTTTCGGGGTGGACAGATACGCAGTATTTT.

This chain links TRBV28 with TRBJ1-4, with unresolved D. Deletions cut 7 bases from V and 7 bases from J, with 13 bases between. The germline gives CDR1 MDHEN, CDR2 SYDVKM. This CDR3 is built from 13 residues. CDR3: CASTRVFGEKLFF. The CDR3 region has the DNA TGTGCCAGCACTAGGGTGTTCGGTGAAAAACTGTTTTTT.

This sequence joins TRBV9 and TRBJ2-1, with TRBD2 identical over 8 bases. Germline CDR1 is SGDLS and CDR2 is YYNGEE. J lost 3 bases, V lost 1 base, and 3 bases had no gene match. This CDR3 comprises 15 residues. Here the CDR3 reads CASSVTGTSYNEQFF. DNA for the CDR3: TGTGCCAGCAGCGTAACCGGGACTAGCTACAATGAGCAGTTCTTC.

The chain links TRBV2 to TRBJ2-3; maybe TRBD2 (7 bases). Germline-derived CDR1 and CDR2 are SNHLY and FYNNEI. Trimming stripped 6 bases from V and 6 bases from J, with 13 bases between. The CDR3 loop spans 13 amino acids. CDR3 region: CASREGGMDTQYF. CDR3 bases: TGTGCCAGCAGGGAGGGGGGGATGGATACGCAGTATTTT.

This clone was seen more than once but under ten times. CDR3 in amino acids: CASSLGQDFNTEAFF. CDR3 DNA: TGTGCCAGCAGCTTAGGACAGGATTTTAACACTGAAGCTTTCTTT. This chain links TRBV7-9 with TRBJ1-1; D is possibly TRBD1 (6 bases). V lost 1 base and J lost 2, with 11 bases in between. CDR1 SEHNR and CDR2 FQNEAQ come from the germline V gene (reference sequence). The CDR3 loop spans 15 amino acids.

The chain combines TRBV9 with TRBJ2-3; TRBD2 matches 13 bases. With 2 bases clipped from V and 1 base from J, the junction kept 1 base outside the gene matches. Germline V gene sequence: CDR1 SGDLS, CDR2 YYNGEE. This CDR3 is 16 amino acids long. In DNA form, the CDR3 reads TGTGCCAGCAGCGTCGGGACTAGCGGGGGCACAGATACGCAGTATTTT. Protein product: CASSVGTSGGTDTQYF.

Here the CDR3 reads CASRDQANYNEQFF. As DNA, the CDR3 is TGTGCCAGCAGGGACCAAGCTAACTACAATGAGCAGTTCTTC. The gene calls are TRBV27 and TRBJ2-1; D unclear. The germline gives CDR1 MNHEY, CDR2 SMNVEV (reference sequence). This CDR3 spans 14 amino acids. V was cut by 6 bases and J by 3 bases, with 12 bases left in between.

The V gene is TRBV29-1, the J gene TRBJ2-1; weak D call: TRBD2 (7 bases). The germline V gene encodes CDR1 SQVTM and CDR2 ANQGSEA. The CDR3 length is 15 residues. Trimming took 2 bases from V and 3 from J, leaving 14 bases between them. CDR3 region: CSVERGLAVYNEQFF. As DNA, the CDR3 is TGCAGCGTTGAACGGGGGCTAGCGGTCTACAATGAGCAGTTCTTC.

The genes are TRBV2 and TRBJ2-1, with D tentatively TRBD1 (6 bases). V lost 6 bases and J lost 9, with 15 bases in between. The CDR3 runs to 13 residues. The germline gives CDR1 SNHLY, CDR2 FYNNEI. The CDR3 bases are TGTGCCAGCAGCGCATCACAGGGTGGTGAGCAGTTCTTC. Translated, it gives CASSASQGGEQFF. Filled out from reference TRBV2 and TRBJ2-1, the complete variable domain reads EPEVTQTPSHQVTQMGQEVILRCVPISNHLYFYWYRQILGQKVEFLVSFYNNEISEKSEIFDDQFSVERPDGSNFTLKIRSTKLEDSAMYFCASSASQGGEQFFGPGTRLTVL.